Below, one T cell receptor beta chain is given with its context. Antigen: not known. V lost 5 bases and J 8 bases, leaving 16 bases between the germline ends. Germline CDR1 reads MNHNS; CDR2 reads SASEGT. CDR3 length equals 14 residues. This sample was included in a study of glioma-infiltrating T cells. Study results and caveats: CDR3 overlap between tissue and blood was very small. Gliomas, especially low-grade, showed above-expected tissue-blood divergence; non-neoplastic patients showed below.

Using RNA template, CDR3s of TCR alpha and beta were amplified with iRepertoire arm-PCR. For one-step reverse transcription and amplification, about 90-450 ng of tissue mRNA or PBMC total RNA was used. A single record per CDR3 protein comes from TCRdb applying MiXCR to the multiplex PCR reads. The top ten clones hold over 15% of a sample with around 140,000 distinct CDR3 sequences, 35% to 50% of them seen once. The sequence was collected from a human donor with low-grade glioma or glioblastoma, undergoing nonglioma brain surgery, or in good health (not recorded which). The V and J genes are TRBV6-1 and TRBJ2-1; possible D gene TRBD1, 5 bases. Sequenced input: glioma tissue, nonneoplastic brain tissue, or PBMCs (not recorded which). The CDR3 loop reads CASSPSRVNHEQFF. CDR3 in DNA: TGTGCCAGCAGTCCCTCCAGGGTCAATCATGAGCAGTTCTTC.